Listed below are T cell receptor beta chains from one sample, sequenced in a study of blood T cells in healthy people across ages. TCRdb re-derived calls from the 5' RACE reads in MiXCR, one entry per CDR3 protein. This table has 850,000 to 950,000 distinct CDR3 sequences, around 28% appearing once. Sequencing used blood. The receptors originated from a woman of 80 years or more in good health. The CDR3 runs from the conserved cysteine through the conserved F or W. D genes are given only for firm matches. Clone size is shown for a subset of rows, as once, few, many or a class of expanded clone.

length: 16
V: TRBV7-2
J: TRBJ2-1
D: TRBD2
size: many
CDR3: CASSSWTSGVRNEQFF
DNA: TGTGCCAGCAGCTCCTGGACTAGCGGGGTCCGGAATGAGCAGTTCTTC

length: 16
V: TRBV7-2
J: TRBJ2-1
D: TRBD2
size: many
CDR3: CASSLGPTSGGFEQFF
DNA: TGTGCCAGCAGCTTAGGGCCAACTAGCGGGGGGTTTGAGCAGTTCTTC

length: 11
V: TRBV20-1
J: TRBJ1-2
D: TRBD1
size: many
CDR3: CSGGRGHGYTF
DNA: TGCAGTGGGGGCAGGGGGCACGGCTACACCTTC

length: 13
V: TRBV6-1
J: TRBJ2-1
D: NA
size: many
CDR3: CASSRRDYNEQFF
DNA: TGTGCCAGCAGTCGCCGGGACTACAATGAGCAGTTCTTC

length: 14
V: TRBV9
J: TRBJ2-1
D: TRBD1
size: NA
CDR3: CASSTRTGSNEQFF
DNA: TGTGCCAGCAGCACCCGGACAGGGAGTAATGAGCAGTTCTTC

length: 14
V: TRBV6-6
J: TRBJ2-5
D: NA
size: many
CDR3: CASSSLTGKETQYF
DNA: TGTGCCAGCAGTTCACTGACCGGGAAGGAGACCCAGTACTTC

length: 15
V: TRBV7-8
J: TRBJ2-3
D: NA
size: few
CDR3: CASSSLEGGTDTQYF
DNA: TGTGCCAGCAGCTCCCTGGAGGGAGGTACAGATACGCAGTATTTT

length: 14
V: TRBV6-6
J: TRBJ2-7
D: NA
size: NA
CDR3: CASRYQDATHEQYF
DNA: TGTGCCAGCAGGTACCAGGACGCAACCCACGAGCAGTACTTC

length: 18
V: TRBV6-1
J: TRBJ1-6
D: NA
size: NA
CDR3: CASSLPGHHTQGNSPLHF
DNA: TGTGCCAGCAGCCTTCCGGGACACCACACTCAAGGCAATTCACCCCTCCACTTT

length: 13
V: TRBV24-1
J: TRBJ2-1
D: NA
size: NA
CDR3: CATSDIQSYEQFF
DNA: TGTGCCACCAGCGATATTCAAAGTTATGAGCAGTTCTTC